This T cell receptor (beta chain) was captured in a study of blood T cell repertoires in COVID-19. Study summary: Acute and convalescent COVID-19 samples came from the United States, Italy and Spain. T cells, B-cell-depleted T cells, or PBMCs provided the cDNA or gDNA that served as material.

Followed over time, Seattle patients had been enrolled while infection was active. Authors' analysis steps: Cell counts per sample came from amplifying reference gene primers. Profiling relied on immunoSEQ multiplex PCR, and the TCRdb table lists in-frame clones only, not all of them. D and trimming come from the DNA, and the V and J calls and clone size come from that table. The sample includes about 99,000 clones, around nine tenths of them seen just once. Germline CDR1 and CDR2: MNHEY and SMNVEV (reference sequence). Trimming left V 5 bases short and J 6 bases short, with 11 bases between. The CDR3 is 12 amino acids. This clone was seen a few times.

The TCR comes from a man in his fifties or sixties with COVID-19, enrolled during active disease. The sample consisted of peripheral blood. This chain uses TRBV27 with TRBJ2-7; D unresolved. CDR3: CASSPGLSEQYF. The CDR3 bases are TGTGCCAGCAGTCCGGGTTTAAGCGAGCAGTACTTC.